These 5 T cell receptor beta chains were all obtained from the same sample, sequenced in a study of shared clonotypes between healthy human individuals. Naive CD8 populations comprised CD45RO-negative cells positively selected for CCR7, excluding terminally differentiated effector memory CD45RA+ cells. TCRdb's copy holds only in-frame clones and misses some; the assay was immunoSEQ multiplex PCR. In the table there are about 700,000 clones, about 90% of which are singletons. Sequencing was carried out using naive CD8+ T cells sorted from blood. All receptors come from a young man in good health.

The chain uses TRBV15 and TRBJ2-1; 8 bases fit TRBD2. CDR1 and CDR2 from the germline V gene are LNHNV and YYDKDF (reference sequence). J was trimmed by 2 bases and V by 3 bases; bases with no gene match: 3. The CDR3 sequence is 15 residues long. The CDR3 loop reads CATSSGRAPYNEQFF. The CDR3 DNA reads as TGTGCCACCAGCAGCGGGAGGGCACCCTACAATGAGCAGTTCTTC.

The table lists this clone with a few counts. The same CDR3 can be traced to other DNA sequences in this sample. The V gene is TRBV2, the J gene TRBJ1-1, with TRBD1 as a possible D gene (5 bases). This CDR3 has 10 residues. Per germline, CDR1 SNHLY and CDR2 FYNNEI. Trimming pared 6 bases from V and 6 bases from J, leaving 5 bases between. The CDR3 DNA reads as TGTGCCAGCAGGGGGGCTGAAGCTTTCTTT. Translating gives CASRGAEAFF.

This chain joins TRBV15 and TRBJ2-7; 10 bases are a match to TRBD1. From germline, CDR1 is LNHNV and CDR2 YYDKDF (reference sequence). The CDR3 is 15 residues long. The V and J ends lost 1 base and 1 base, in that order; junction bases with no gene match: 1. CDR3 sequence reads: CATSRGDRGSYEQYF. CDR3 DNA sequence: TGTGCCACCAGCAGAGGGGACAGGGGATCCTACGAGCAGTACTTC.

This clone was seen only once. The chain employs TRBV27 and TRBJ2-7, with 7 positions matching TRBD2. The CDR3 length is 14 residues. CDR1 and CDR2 from the germline V gene are MNHEY and SMNVEV (reference sequence). V gave up 6 bases and J gave up 6 bases; unmatched junction bases: 11. DNA for the CDR3: TGTGCCAGCAGCCTGGGCGGGAGAGGCGGCGAGCAGTACTTC. It specifies CASSLGGRGGEQYF.

V and J are TRBV28 and TRBJ1-1, with a weak D call TRBD1 (5 bases). CDR1 is MDHEN, CDR2 SYDVKM, per germline. V lost 2 bases, J lost 4 bases, and 14 bases lay in between. The CDR3 covers 15 residues. The CDR3 is CASSLKFQGSTEAFF. The CDR3 bases are TGTGCCAGCAGTTTAAAGTTTCAGGGAAGCACTGAAGCTTTCTTT.